The 26 T cell receptor beta chains given below trace back to one sample, sequenced in a study of cytomegalovirus exposure and HLA in healthy donors. PCR was performed using 60 Vbeta and 13 Jbeta primers. Repertoires were generated with immunoSEQ multiplex PCR, while TCRdb's copy carries only in-frame clones and drops some. The sample lists roughly 160,000 clones, roughly 85% seen once, with about 0.85% in the top ten. Sequenced material: PBMCs. All receptors come from a woman aged 30 to 39 in good health and CMV-seronegative.

This chain links TRBV30 with TRBJ2-5; possibly TRBD2 for D (7 bases). The DNA end is more similar to TRBJ2-7, so the J call may be wrong. The CDR3 runs to 15 residues. Germline V gene data show CDR1 as GTSNPN and CDR2 as SVGIG (reference sequence). As DNA, the CDR3 is TGTGCCTGGAGTGTACTCGGGGGGCGGCCCTACGAGCAGTACTTC. Protein: CAWSVLGGRPYEQYF.

This clone was detected a few times. This chain links TRBV19 with TRBJ1-1; 9 nucleotides agree with TRBD1. The CDR3 spans 14 residues. J was trimmed by 4 bases and V by 6 bases; bases with no gene match: 6. Germline V gene data show CDR1 as LNHDA and CDR2 as SQIVND (reference sequence). The CDR3 loop reads CASRRQGESTEAFF. CDR3 nucleotides: TGTGCCAGTAGGCGACAGGGGGAGAGCACTGAAGCTTTCTTT.

The chain couples TRBV7-2 to TRBJ1-5; 7 bases fit TRBD1. The CDR3 runs 17 residues. V shed 5 bases, J shed 0 bases, and the junction held 10 bases outside the gene matches. Germline CDR1 and CDR2: SGHTA and FQGNSA. The CDR3 reads CASSAKLRQGSNQPQHF. The CDR3 DNA follows: TGTGCCAGCAGCGCAAAACTGAGACAGGGTAGCAATCAGCCCCAGCATTTT.

This clone turned up a few times. This chain links TRBV7-2 with TRBJ1-2; 7 positions match TRBD1. Trimming removed 7 bases from V and 6 bases from J; junction bases left unmatched: 20. CDR3 size: 17 residues. CDR1 is SGHTA and CDR2 is FQGNSA in the germline V gene. The CDR3 nucleotides read TGTGCCAGCATCCGAGGGGTGACAGGGATCGGGGGAGATGGCTACACCTTC. It is translated as CASIRGVTGIGGDGYTF.

The gene calls are TRBV18 and TRBJ2-2; 7 positions agree with TRBD2. From germline, CDR1 is KGHSH and CDR2 LQKENI. This CDR3 is built from 16 residues. V lost 6 bases to trimming and J lost 5 bases; unmatched junction nucleotides: 12. CDR3: CASSPRGGTGTGELFF. DNA for the CDR3: TGTGCCAGCTCCCCCCGGGGAGGGACTGGAACCGGGGAGCTGTTTTTT.

The chain employs TRBV7-2 and TRBJ1-3; D remains ambiguous. The V end lost 1 base, the J end lost 4 bases, and 14 bases lay between the germline ends. CDR1 SGHTA and CDR2 FQGNSA come from the germline V gene. The CDR3 runs 16 residues. The CDR3 DNA reads as TGTGCCAGCAGCTTAGTCCGGGTGGAGGAAGGAAACACCATATATTTT. It codes for CASSLVRVEEGNTIYF.

The chain is built from TRBV28 and TRBJ1-2, with D possibly TRBD1 on 6 matching bases. Trimming stripped 3 bases from V and 4 bases from J, with 12 bases between. CDR3 length equals 14 residues. Germline lookup yields CDR1 MDHEN and CDR2 SYDVKM. CDR3 residues: CASSFPGQVYGYTF. The CDR3 DNA reads as TGTGCCAGCAGTTTCCCGGGACAAGTCTATGGCTACACCTTC.

The chain employs TRBV4-1 and TRBJ2-7; D gene uncertain. V lost 2 bases and J 6 bases, leaving 8 bases between the germline ends. Germline V lookup: CDR1 MGHRA, CDR2 YSYEKL. The CDR3 extends over 12 amino acids. The CDR3 here is CASSQPNGEQYF. In DNA form, the CDR3 reads TGCGCCAGCAGCCAACCCAACGGCGAGCAGTACTTC.

The chain carries TRBV6-5 and TRBJ1-2, with TRBD1 matching over 8 bases. The germline gives CDR1 MNHEY, CDR2 SVGAGI. V trimming: 7 bases; J trimming: 4 bases; junction bases outside the gene matches: 11. This CDR3 is 15 amino acids long. The CDR3 DNA is TGTGCCAGCACCCAGGGGGCAGGGGGTGTCTATGGCTACACCTTC. Its protein is CASTQGAGGVYGYTF.

The rearrangement links TRBV7-3 to TRBJ2-3, with D possibly being TRBD2 (6 bases). This CDR3 is built from 14 residues. Trimming cost V 5 bases and J 7 bases, with 16 bases left between them. Germline CDR1 reads SGHTA; CDR2 reads FQGTGA. For the CDR3, the DNA is TGTGCCAGCAGCCCGACCCGGGACTCAAATACGCAGTATTTT. It yields the protein CASSPTRDSNTQYF.

V is TRBV6-6 and J is TRBJ2-5; 8 bases map to TRBD1. The CDR3 is 16 amino acids. Germline V gene sequence: CDR1 MNHNY, CDR2 SVGAGI (reference sequence). The V segment lost 0 bases and the J segment 5 bases; nucleotides outside the gene matches: 8. The CDR3 DNA sequence: TGTGCCAGCAGTTACTCGATTACAGGGGGGCTGGAGACCCAGTACTTC. It codes for CASSYSITGGLETQYF.

The chain carries TRBV7-2 and TRBJ2-7, with TRBD2 identical over 7 bases. This CDR3 contains 15 residues. Losses at the gene ends were 1 base for V and 3 bases for J; bases not matched to a gene: 6. Germline assignment: CDR1 SGHTA and CDR2 FQGNSA. The DNA for the CDR3 is TGTGCCAGCAGCTTAGGATCTAGCGGAATCTACGAGCAGTACTTC. Protein: CASSLGSSGIYEQYF.

The chain couples TRBV5-3 to TRBJ2-2, with 11 bases aligning to TRBD2. TRBV5-3 is given ORF status, its function remaining uncertain. With V trimmed by 3 bases and J by 4 bases, 2 bases remained unmatched. This CDR3 is built from 15 residues. CDR3 in DNA: TGTGCCAGAAGCTCAACTAGCGGGGGCACCGGGGAGCTGTTTTTT. This translates into CARSSTSGGTGELFF.

The chain joins TRBV2 to TRBJ1-2, with D possibly being TRBD1 (5 bases). The length of the CDR3 is 13 residues. CDR1 and CDR2 (germline): SNHLY, FYNNEI. V was trimmed by 8 bases and J by 1 base, leaving 11 bases between them. The CDR3 protein is CASSLDNNYGYTF. The CDR3 DNA follows: TGTGCCAGCTCCTTGGACAATAACTATGGCTACACCTTC.

The chain carries TRBV7-9 and TRBJ2-5, with D possibly matching TRBD2 (7 bases). The CDR3 runs to 17 residues. Trimming pared 6 bases from V and 4 bases from J, leaving 24 bases between. Germline V gene lookup returns CDR1 SEHNR and CDR2 FQNEAQ (reference sequence). CDR3 residues: CASSSGQPGLEGETQYF. In nucleotides, the CDR3 is TGTGCCAGCAGTTCCGGACAGCCAGGACTAGAAGGAGAGACCCAGTACTTC.

This rearrangement joins TRBV7-9 to TRBJ2-5; 9 bases line up with TRBD1. Germline assignment: CDR1 SEHNR and CDR2 FQNEAQ (reference sequence). This CDR3 region has 14 residues. The V and J ends lost 4 bases and 5 bases, in that order; junction bases with no gene match: 5. The CDR3 DNA reads as TGTGCCAGCAGCTCCGGGACAGGGTCTGAGACCCAGTACTTC. This encodes CASSSGTGSETQYF.

V is TRBV9 and J is TRBJ2-7; 9 nucleotides align to TRBD1. The germline V gene encodes CDR1 SGDLS and CDR2 YYNGEE. V lost 0 bases to trimming and J lost 5 bases; unmatched junction nucleotides: 6. The CDR3 has 15 amino acids. This CDR3 reads CASSVGDRGAHEQYF. The CDR3 region has the DNA TGTGCCAGCAGCGTAGGAGACAGGGGGGCCCACGAGCAGTACTTC.

J is TRBJ2-7 and V is TRBV9, with D possibly TRBD2 on 7 matching bases. Trimming removed 7 bases from V and 1 base from J, with 15 bases in between. Germline CDR1 SGDLS, CDR2 YYNGEE. CDR3 length: 14 amino acids. The CDR3 protein is CASALGGGSYEQYF. The CDR3 DNA reads as TGTGCCAGCGCCCTAGGGGGGGGGTCCTACGAGCAGTACTTC.

The chain carries TRBV27 and TRBJ2-7, with D tentatively TRBD1 (6 bases). This CDR3 contains 16 residues. Between the trimmed V and J ends, which lost 0 bases and 2 bases, there was a span of 14 bases. Germline CDR1 reads MNHEY; CDR2 reads SMNVEV (reference sequence). CDR3 nucleotides: TGTGCCAGCAGTTTATCCGGCAGGGGTAGTACCTACGAGCAGTACTTC. This sequence encodes CASSLSGRGSTYEQYF.

The J gene is TRBJ2-7, the V gene TRBV7-8, with 13 positions matching TRBD2. The germline CDR1 and CDR2 sequences are SGHVS and FQNEAQ. The V segment lost 5 bases and the J segment 1 base; nucleotides outside the gene matches: 8. There are 17 residues in the CDR3. For the CDR3, the DNA is TGTGCCAGCAGCAGGACTAGCGGGGGTTTTGCGTCCTACGAGCAGTACTTC. This codes for CASSRTSGGFASYEQYF.

This rearrangement joins TRBV11-3 to TRBJ1-1, with TRBD1 matching 8 bases. The J segment lost 1 base and the V segment lost 5 bases, leaving 3 bases of the junction unmatched. This CDR3 has 14 residues. CDR1 is SGHNT and CDR2 is YENEEA in the germline V gene. The CDR3, as DNA: TGTGCCAGCAGCCCAGGACAGGGGAACACTGAAGCTTTCTTT. Protein product: CASSPGQGNTEAFF.

This chain uses TRBV6-1 with TRBJ2-3, with D uncertain. In germline, CDR1 is MNHNS, CDR2 SASEGT. Between the trimmed V and J ends, which lost 4 bases and 1 base, there was a span of 12 bases. The CDR3 sequence is 15 residues long. CDR3 nucleotides: TGTGCCAGCAGTGTCAAGCATTTGGGCACAGATACGCAGTATTTT. Protein product: CASSVKHLGTDTQYF.

The rearrangement joins TRBV19 to TRBJ1-1, with D perhaps TRBD1 (6 bases). Trimming took off 5 bases at V and 1 base at J, with 11 bases between the two ends. The CDR3 is made up of 14 amino acids. The germline V gene encodes CDR1 LNHDA and CDR2 SQIVND (reference sequence). CDR3 in DNA: TGTGCCAGTAGTGCGAGCAGGGGGAACACTGAAGCTTTCTTT. Protein: CASSASRGNTEAFF. Drawing the rest from reference TRBV19 and TRBJ1-1, the complete variable domain is DGGITQSPKYLFRKEGQNVTLSCEQNLNHDAMYWYRQDPGQGLRLIYYSQIVNDFQKGDIAEGYSVSREKKESFPLTVTSAQKNPTAFYLCASSASRGNTEAFFGQGTRLTVV.

J is TRBJ2-5 and V is TRBV30; D possibly corresponds to TRBD1 (5 bases). Trimming cost V 7 bases and J 5 bases, with 17 bases left between them. There are 13 residues in the CDR3. The germline gives CDR1 GTSNPN, CDR2 SVGIG (reference sequence). The CDR3 DNA reads as TGTGCCTCCGGCCGGTGGGGCCGGGAGACCCAGTACTTC. Translation gives CASGRWGRETQYF. The variable domain in full, with the rest retrieved from reference TRBV30 and TRBJ2-5, is SQTIHQWPATLVQPVGSPLSLECTVEGTSNPNLYWYRQAAGRGLQLLFYSVGIGQISSEVPQNLSASRPQDRQFILSSKKLLLSDSGFYLCASGRWGRETQYFGPGTRLLVL.

The chain uses TRBV7-2 and TRBJ2-7, with 7 bases that match TRBD1. The CDR3 loop spans 13 amino acids. V lost 5 bases to trimming and J lost 5 bases; unmatched junction nucleotides: 6. Germline CDR1 reads SGHTA; CDR2 reads FQGNSA. CDR3 in amino acids: CASSQTGVDEQYF. For the CDR3, the DNA is TGTGCCAGCAGCCAAACAGGGGTCGACGAGCAGTACTTC.

V is TRBV19 and J is TRBJ1-5; weak D call: TRBD1 (5 bases). V gave up 7 bases and J gave up 5 bases, with 15 bases separating them. From germline, CDR1 is LNHDA and CDR2 SQIVND (reference sequence). CDR3 length: 14 residues. For the CDR3, the DNA is TGTGCCAGTAATCCCGGGGGGGTCGATCAGCCCCAGCATTTT. Protein sequence: CASNPGGVDQPQHF.